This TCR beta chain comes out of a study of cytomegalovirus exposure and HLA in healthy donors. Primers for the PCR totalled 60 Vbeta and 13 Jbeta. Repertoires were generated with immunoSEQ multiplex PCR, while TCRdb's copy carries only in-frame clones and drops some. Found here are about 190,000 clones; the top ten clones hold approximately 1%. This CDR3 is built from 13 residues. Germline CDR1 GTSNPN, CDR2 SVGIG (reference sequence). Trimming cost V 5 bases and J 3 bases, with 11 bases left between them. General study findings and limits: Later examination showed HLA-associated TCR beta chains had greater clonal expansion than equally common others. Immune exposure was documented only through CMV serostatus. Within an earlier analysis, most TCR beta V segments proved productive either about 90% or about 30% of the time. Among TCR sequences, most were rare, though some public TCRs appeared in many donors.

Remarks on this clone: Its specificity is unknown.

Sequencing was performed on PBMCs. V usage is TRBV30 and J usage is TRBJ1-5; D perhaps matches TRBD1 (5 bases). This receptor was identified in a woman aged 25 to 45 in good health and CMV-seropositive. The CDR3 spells CAWAQEFNQPQHF. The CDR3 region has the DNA TGTGCCTGGGCACAGGAGTTCAATCAGCCCCAGCATTTT.